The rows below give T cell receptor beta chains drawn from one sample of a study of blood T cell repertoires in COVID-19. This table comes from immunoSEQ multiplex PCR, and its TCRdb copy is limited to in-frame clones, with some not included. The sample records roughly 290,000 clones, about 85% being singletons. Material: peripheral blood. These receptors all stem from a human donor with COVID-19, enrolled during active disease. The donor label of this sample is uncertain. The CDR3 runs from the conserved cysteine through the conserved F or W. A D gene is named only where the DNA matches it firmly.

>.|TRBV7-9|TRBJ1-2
CASTLQGNYGYTF
TGTGCCAGCACCTTACAGGGAAACTATGGCTACACCTTC
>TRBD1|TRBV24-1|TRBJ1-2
CATSDLGQGNGYTF
TGTGCCACCAGTGACCTAGGACAGGGAAACGGCTACACCTTC
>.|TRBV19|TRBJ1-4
CASSLLSGTTNEKLFF
TGTGCCAGTAGTTTGCTCTCAGGGACAACTAATGAAAAACTGTTTTTT
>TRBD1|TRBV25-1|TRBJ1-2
CASSDPYTGGEGYGYTF
TGTGCCAGCAGTGATCCCTACACAGGGGGCGAGGGCTATGGCTACACCTTC
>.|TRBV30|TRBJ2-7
CAWSRGSAVDEIF
TGTGCCTGGAGTAGGGGGTCCGCGGTTGACGAAATCTTC
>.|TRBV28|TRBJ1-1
CASSLRRGRAFF
TGTGCCAGCAGTTTACGCCGGGGTAGAGCTTTCTTT
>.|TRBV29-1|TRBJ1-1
CSVDDRNTEAFF
TGCAGCGTTGATGACAGGAACACTGAAGCTTTCTTT
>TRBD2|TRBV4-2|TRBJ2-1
CASSQDPGLAVEQFF
TGTGCCAGCAGCCAAGACCCGGGACTAGCAGTCGAGCAGTTCTTC
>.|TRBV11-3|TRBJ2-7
CASSPRRGGEQYF
TGTGCCAGCAGCCCACGAAGGGGGGGCGAGCAGTACTTC
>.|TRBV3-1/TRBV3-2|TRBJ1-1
CASSQLLNTEAFF
TGTGCCAGCAGCCAGCTATTGAACACTGAAGCTTTCTTT
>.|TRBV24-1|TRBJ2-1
CATTGNSYNEQFF
TGTGCCACCACAGGGAACTCCTACAATGAGCAGTTCTTC
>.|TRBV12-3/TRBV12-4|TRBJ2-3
CASSPDWTDTQYF
TGTGCCAGCAGTCCTGACTGGACAGATACGCAGTATTTT
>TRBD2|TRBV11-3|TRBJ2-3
CASSRTSGSDTQYF
TGTGCCAGCAGCCGGACTAGCGGGTCAGATACGCAGTATTTT
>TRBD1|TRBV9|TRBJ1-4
CASSAGTGYEKLFF
TGTGCCAGCAGCGCCGGGACAGGGTACGAAAAACTGTTTTTT
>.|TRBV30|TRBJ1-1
CAWGPQTGPRAEAFF
TGTGCCTGGGGCCCTCAGACAGGCCCCCGGGCTGAAGCTTTCTTT
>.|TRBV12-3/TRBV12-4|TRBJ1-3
CASSLHAGNTIYF
TGTGCCAGCAGTTTACATGCTGGAAACACCATATATTTT
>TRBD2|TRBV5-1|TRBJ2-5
CASSLEGTSGRETQYF
TGCGCCAGCAGCTTGGAAGGGACTAGCGGGAGGGAGACCCAGTACTTC
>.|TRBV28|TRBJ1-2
CASSLLREAGYTF
TGTGCCAGCAGTTTACTCAGGGAGGCTGGCTACACCTTC
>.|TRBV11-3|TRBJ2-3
CASSLDYMDTQYF
TGTGCCAGCAGCTTAGATTATATGGATACGCAGTATTTT
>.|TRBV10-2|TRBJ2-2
CASSPNRVPGELFF
TGCGCCAGCAGCCCAAACAGGGTTCCCGGGGAGCTGTTTTTT
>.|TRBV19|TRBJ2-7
CASSMGLAYEQYF
TGTGCCAGTAGTATGGGACTTGCCTACGAGCAGTACTTC
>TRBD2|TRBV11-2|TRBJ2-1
CASRGLAGRGNEQFF
TGTGCCAGCAGGGGACTAGCGGGTAGGGGTAATGAGCAGTTCTTC
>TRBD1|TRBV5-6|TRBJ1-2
CASSSLQGGANYGYTF
TGTGCCAGCAGCTCCCTACAGGGGGGAGCTAACTATGGCTACACCTTC
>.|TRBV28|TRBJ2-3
CASSSGARDFTKDTQYF
TGTGCCAGCAGTTCCGGAGCCCGGGACTTTACTAAAGATACGCAGTATTTT
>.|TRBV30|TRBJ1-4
CAWRGRGSIRNEKLFF
TGTGCCTGGAGGGGCAGGGGAAGCATCCGCAATGAAAAACTGTTTTTT
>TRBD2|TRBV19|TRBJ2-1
CASCLAGTYEQFF
TGTGCCAGTTGCCTAGCGGGGACCTATGAGCAGTTCTTC
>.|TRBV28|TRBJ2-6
CASSPGKAFSSGANVLTF
TGTGCCAGCAGCCCAGGAAAGGCATTTTCTTCTGGGGCCAACGTCCTGACTTTC
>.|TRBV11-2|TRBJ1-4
CASSATDASSGFF
TGTGCCAGCAGCGCAACCGACGCCTCCTCAGGGTTTTTT
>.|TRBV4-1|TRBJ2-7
CASSQDPGLREQYF
TGCGCCAGCAGCCAAGACCCGGGATTAAGGGAGCAGTACTTC
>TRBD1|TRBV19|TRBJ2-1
CASSIRGTGGNEQFF
TGTGCCAGTAGTATAAGGGGGACAGGGGGGAATGAGCAGTTCTTC
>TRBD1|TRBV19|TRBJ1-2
CASSMSRQGNIYGYTF
TGTGCCAGTAGTATGTCAAGACAGGGGAACATCTATGGCTACACCTTC
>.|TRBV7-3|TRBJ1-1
CASSLGTQVNTEAFF
TGTGCCAGCAGCTTGGGTACCCAGGTGAACACTGAAGCTTTCTTT
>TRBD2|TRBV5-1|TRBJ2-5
CASSLSGRGIQETQYF
TGCGCCAGCAGCTTGAGCGGGAGGGGTATCCAAGAGACCCAGTACTTC